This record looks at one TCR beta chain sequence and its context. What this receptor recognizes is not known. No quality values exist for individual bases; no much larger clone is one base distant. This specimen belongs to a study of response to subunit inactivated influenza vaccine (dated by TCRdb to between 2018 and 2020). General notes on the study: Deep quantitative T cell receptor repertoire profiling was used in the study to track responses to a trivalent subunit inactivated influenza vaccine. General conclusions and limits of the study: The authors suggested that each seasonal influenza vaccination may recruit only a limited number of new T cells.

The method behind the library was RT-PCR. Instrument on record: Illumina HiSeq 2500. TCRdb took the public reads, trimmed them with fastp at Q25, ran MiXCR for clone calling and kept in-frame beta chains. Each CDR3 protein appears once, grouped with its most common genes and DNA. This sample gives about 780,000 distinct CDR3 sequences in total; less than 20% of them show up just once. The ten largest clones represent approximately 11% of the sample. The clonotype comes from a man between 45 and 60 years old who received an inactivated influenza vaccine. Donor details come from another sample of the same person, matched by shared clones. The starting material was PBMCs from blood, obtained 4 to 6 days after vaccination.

The bases are TGCAGTGCTAGATTCGACAGGAACACTGAAGCTTTCTTT. It encodes CSARFDRNTEAFF. The V and J segments used are TRBV20-1 and TRBJ1-1, with a tentative D gene TRBD1 over 5 matching bases. According to the germline V gene (reference sequence), CDR1 reads DFQATT and CDR2 reads SNEGSKA. V is pared back by 2 bases and J by 1 base, with 8 bases lying between the germline termini. The CDR3 numbers 13 residues from cysteine through phenylalanine. Here the CDR3 DNA is all that survives: 39 bases in frame from base 1.